One and the same sample provided the 26 T cell receptor beta chains below, sequenced in a study of T cells in tumors after PD-1 blockade. The method was immunoSEQ multiplex PCR; TCRdb's version includes in-frame clones alone and lacks a portion of them. The data show 54,000 or so clones, around 77% seen once. This specimen was PBMCs, taken before anti-PD-1 treatment. The receptors derive from a human donor with basal cell carcinoma.

The gene calls are TRBV2 and TRBJ1-2, with D possibly TRBD1 on 5 matching bases. CDR3 length: 12 residues. Germline V gene lookup returns CDR1 SNHLY and CDR2 FYNNEI. V was cut by 7 bases and J by 1 base, with 7 bases left in between. This CDR3 reads CASTDSNYGYTF. Here the CDR3 DNA reads TGTGCCAGCACAGACAGTAACTATGGCTACACCTTC.

The chain couples TRBV19 to TRBJ1-3, with D perhaps matching TRBD1 (5 bases). The CDR3 totals 15 residues. The ends were cut back, 3 bases at V and 0 bases at J, with 9 bases in the middle. Germline V gene lookup returns CDR1 LNHDA and CDR2 SQIVND (reference sequence). The CDR3 reads CASSIGQGSGNTIYF. Written as DNA, the CDR3 is TGTGCCAGTAGTATTGGGCAGGGCTCTGGAAACACCATATATTTT.

V gene TRBV24-1 combines with J gene TRBJ2-1; no firm D call. The CDR3 runs 9 residues. CDR1 and CDR2 from the germline V gene are KGHDR and SFDVKD. Trimming removed 11 bases from V and 7 bases from J, with 5 bases in between. This chain's CDR3 is CAILNEQFF. The CDR3 DNA is TGTGCCATCCTGAATGAGCAGTTCTTC.

The gene calls are TRBV13 and TRBJ2-7; the match to TRBD1 covers 7 bases. Germline V CDR1 and CDR2: PRHDT, FYEKMQ (reference sequence). The CDR3 contains 13 residues. The ends lost 6 bases at V and 9 bases at J; junction bases unmatched: 11. CDR3 sequence (DNA): TGTGCCAGCAGAATTACGGGACAGCAACGGCAGTACTTC. Translating gives CASRITGQQRQYF.

The CDR3 nucleotides are TGCGCCAGCAGCCCGGGGGGACAGGGGGAGGCAGATACGCAGTATTTT. This gives the protein CASSPGGQGEADTQYF. The rearrangement joins TRBV5-1 to TRBJ2-3, with TRBD1 matching 11 bases. Germline lookup yields CDR1 SGHRS and CDR2 YFSETQ. The CDR3 has 16 amino acids. The junction had 8 bases not matched to a gene; V was cut back by 4 bases and J by 4 bases.

This chain joins TRBV19 and TRBJ2-1; 9 bases are shared with TRBD1. The J segment lost 9 bases and the V segment lost 0 bases, leaving 9 bases of the junction unmatched. The CDR3 is 16 amino acids. CDR1 and CDR2 (germline): LNHDA, SQIVND (reference sequence). For the CDR3, the DNA is TGTGCCAGTAGTATAGATCGGGACAGGGAACAATGTGAGCAGTTCTTC. It specifies CASSIDRDREQCEQFF.

The chain carries TRBV6-4 and TRBJ2-2; 7 bases map to TRBD2. V gave up 7 bases and J gave up 0 bases; unmatched junction bases: 2. The germline V gene encodes CDR1 MRHNA and CDR2 SNTAGT. This CDR3 comprises 14 residues. Here the CDR3 DNA reads TGTGCCAGCAAGCGGGATACGAACACCGGGGAGCTGTTTTTT. It translates to CASKRDTNTGELFF.

The gene calls are TRBV10-1 and TRBJ2-7, with D possibly matching TRBD1 (5 bases). Trimming cost V 3 bases and J 0 bases, with 9 bases left between them. Germline V lookup: CDR1 WNHNN, CDR2 SYGVQD (reference sequence). This CDR3 has 14 residues. The CDR3 here is CASSDRAGSYEQYF. CDR3 bases: TGCGCCAGCAGTGACAGGGCCGGCTCCTACGAGCAGTACTTC.

The chain couples TRBV29-1 to TRBJ1-2; unclear D gene. The V end lost 3 bases, the J end lost 0 bases, and 11 bases lay between the germline ends. The CDR3 is 14 residues long. Per the germline V gene, CDR1 is SQVTM and CDR2 is ANQGSEA. CDR3: CSVDARNSNYGYTF. The CDR3 bases are TGCAGCGTTGACGCCAGAAACTCTAACTATGGCTACACCTTC. Combining the CDR3 with reference TRBV29-1 and TRBJ1-2 gives the whole variable domain SAVISQKPSRDICQRGTSLTIQCQVDSQVTMMFWYRQQPGQSLTLIATANQGSEATYESGFVIDKFPISRPNLTFSTLTVSNMSPEDSSIYLCSVDARNSNYGYTFGSGTRLTVV.

The rearrangement joins TRBV4-1 to TRBJ1-1, with D perhaps matching TRBD1 (6 bases). Trimming shortened V by 7 bases and J by 5 bases, and 14 bases separated the two germline ends. This CDR3 contains 13 residues. The germline gives CDR1 MGHRA, CDR2 YSYEKL. The CDR3 protein is CASKRGGGTEAFF. The CDR3 DNA reads as TGCGCCAGCAAAAGGGGGGGAGGTACTGAAGCTTTCTTT.

DNA of the CDR3: TGCGCCAGCAGCTGGGGGGACAGCTCCTACAATGAGCAGTTCTTC. Protein sequence: CASSWGDSSYNEQFF. This chain connects TRBV5-1 to TRBJ2-1; perhaps TRBD1 as D (7 bases). This CDR3 comprises 15 residues. V was clipped by 3 bases and J by 0 bases, with 10 bases between them. Germline CDR1 SGHRS, CDR2 YFSETQ.

The DNA for the CDR3 is TGTGCCAGCAGCAAAATAGGGGACAGCAAAGAGACCCAGTACTTC. It codes for CASSKIGDSKETQYF. V is TRBV3-1 (or the pseudogene TRBV3-2) and J is TRBJ2-5, with 7 bases that match TRBD1. There are 15 residues in the CDR3. Germline V gives CDR1 LGHDT, CDR2 YNNKEL (reference sequence). Trimming removed 5 bases from V and 3 bases from J; junction bases left unmatched: 9.

The chain joins TRBV6-1 to TRBJ1-1; 8 positions match TRBD1. The CDR3 length is 14 residues. V was pared by 3 bases and J by 1 base, with 1 base of the junction left unmatched. Germline V lookup: CDR1 MNHNS, CDR2 SASEGT. The DNA of the CDR3 is TGTGCCAGCAGTGAGGGACAGGAGAACACTGAAGCTTTCTTT. Encoded protein: CASSEGQENTEAFF.

This chain connects TRBV6-2 or TRBV6-3 to TRBJ2-7, with 7 bases identical to TRBD2. After removal of 4 bases from V and 2 bases from J, the junction contained 5 bases not matched to a gene. Germline V gene lookup returns CDR1 MNHEY and CDR2 SVGEGT. This CDR3 contains 14 residues. The CDR3 is CASSSLRGAYEQYF. For the CDR3, the DNA is TGTGCCAGCAGTTCCCTCCGGGGGGCCTACGAGCAGTACTTC.

The chain carries TRBV5-6 and TRBJ1-2; D unresolved. The germline V gene has CDR1 SGHDT and CDR2 YYEEEE. With 1 base removed from V and 10 bases from J, the gap between germline ends came to 14 bases. The CDR3 sequence is 13 residues long. The CDR3 nucleotides are TGTGCCAGCAGCTTGCTGGCCAGACCAAACTACACCTTC. This codes for CASSLLARPNYTF.

This sequence joins TRBV7-6 and TRBJ2-7; D is perhaps TRBD1 or TRBD2 (6 bases each). Germline loops: CDR1 SGHVS, CDR2 FNYEAQ. The CDR3 is 15 amino acids. V shed 3 bases and J shed 2 bases, with 14 bases lying between them. CDR3 sequence (DNA): TGTGCCAGCAGCTTGAAAGTGGAGGGGGCCTACGAGCAGTACTTC. Translation gives CASSLKVEGAYEQYF.

The chain joins TRBV3-1 (or the pseudogene TRBV3-2) to TRBJ2-5; the D is unclear. The germline V gene has CDR1 LGHDT and CDR2 YNNKEL (reference sequence). This CDR3 region has 14 residues. Trimming took off 10 bases at V and 5 bases at J, with 20 bases between the two ends. The CDR3 bases are TGTGCCACCGAAGAGGCAACCAGGTCGGAGACCCAGTACTTC. Amino acid sequence: CATEEATRSETQYF.

This chain links TRBV19 with TRBJ1-1, with D uncertain. Germline-derived CDR1 and CDR2 are LNHDA and SQIVND (reference sequence). CDR3 size: 13 residues. Between the trimmed V and J ends, which lost 7 bases and 0 bases, there was a span of 9 bases. The CDR3 loop reads CASTMTLNTEAFF. The CDR3 DNA reads TGTGCCAGTACCATGACCTTGAACACTGAAGCTTTCTTT.

The chain carries TRBV10-2 and TRBJ1-5; D is possibly TRBD1 (6 bases). V lost 8 bases to trimming and J lost 4 bases, with 12 bases between them. The CDR3 sequence is 13 residues long. Germline CDR1 reads WSHSY; CDR2 reads SAAADI. Here the CDR3 DNA reads TGCGCCAGCCGGGGGCATGAAAATCAGCCCCAGCATTTT. Translating gives CASRGHENQPQHF.

This rearrangement joins TRBV6-8 to TRBJ2-7, with D possibly TRBD2 on 6 matching bases. V gave up 10 bases and J gave up 0 bases, with 25 bases separating them. The CDR3 is 17 residues long. Germline CDR1 and CDR2: MNHGY and SAAAGT. This CDR3 is CANGVSYGRHISYEQYF. The CDR3 coding sequence is TGTGCCAATGGGGTCTCCTATGGGAGGCACATCTCCTACGAGCAGTACTTC.

CDR3 in DNA: TGCGCCAGCAGCTCGGGACAGGGACTTATCTATGGCTACACCTTC. Its translation: CASSSGQGLIYGYTF. V usage is TRBV5-1 and J usage is TRBJ1-2; TRBD1 matches at 9 bases. Trimming removed 3 bases from V and 4 bases from J; junction bases left unmatched: 7. Per germline, CDR1 SGHRS and CDR2 YFSETQ. This CDR3 contains 15 residues.

The J gene is TRBJ1-4, the V gene TRBV5-8, with TRBD1 matching over 7 bases. The CDR3 runs 15 residues. From germline, CDR1 is SGHTS and CDR2 YDEGEE. V shed 0 bases, J shed 4 bases, and the junction held 3 bases outside the gene matches. CDR3: CASSLGQGSNEKLFF. DNA for the CDR3: TGTGCCAGCAGCTTGGGACAGGGTAGTAATGAAAAACTGTTTTTT.

This chain connects TRBV5-5 to TRBJ1-3, with 7 nucleotides matching TRBD1. After removal of 0 bases from V and 4 bases from J, the junction contained 10 bases not matched to a gene. CDR1 is SGHKS, CDR2 YYEKEE, per germline (reference sequence). The CDR3 is 17 amino acids. The CDR3, as DNA: TGTGCCAGCAGCTTGGCGGGGGCAGGGGGAATCGGAAACACCATATATTTT. It translates to CASSLAGAGGIGNTIYF.

This chain links TRBV7-2 with TRBJ1-2; D call uncertain. V was pared by 5 bases and J by 8 bases, with 12 bases between. Germline CDR1 SGHTA, CDR2 FQGNSA. The CDR3 spans 12 residues. The CDR3 nucleotides are TGTGCCAGCAGCCCATCCGTGTCCGGCTACACCTTC. Residues: CASSPSVSGYTF.

The chain recombines TRBV3-1 (or the pseudogene TRBV3-2) with TRBJ1-1, with D possibly TRBD1 on 6 matching bases. CDR1 is LGHDT and CDR2 is YNNKEL in the germline V gene (reference sequence). V was pared by 8 bases and J by 6 bases, with 10 bases between. CDR3 length: 11 residues. CDR3 nucleotide sequence: TGTGCCAGCCGTGGGGGCGCTGAAGCTTTCTTT. This sequence encodes CASRGGAEAFF.

V usage is TRBV6-5 and J usage is TRBJ1-6; D is perhaps TRBD1 (5 bases). The CDR3 is 12 amino acids. Germline V lookup: CDR1 MNHEY, CDR2 SVGAGI. V was cut by 11 bases and J by 9 bases, with 14 bases left in between. Here the CDR3 DNA reads TGTGCCGGCAAGGGGACGGGTTCACCCCTCCACTTT. It specifies CAGKGTGSPLHF.